This entry lists 26 T cell receptor beta chains sequenced from one sample in a study of long-term antiretroviral therapy in people with HIV. Assay version v3.0 of immunoSEQ was used, and it was run at survey level. Using immunoSEQ multiplex PCR, the repertoire was profiled, and TCRdb retains in-frame clones only, with some absent. Of 30,000 to 40,000 clones listed, 83% were seen once; the top ten hold roughly 7.3%. The sample here was unsorted PBMCs, taken 0.4 years before starting antiretroviral therapy. All receptors derive from a man younger than 30 with HIV.

The chain has TRBV6-6 and TRBJ2-1, with D perhaps assigned TRBD1 or TRBD2 (5 bases each). V was pared by 0 bases and J by 4 bases, with 13 bases between. CDR3 size: 16 residues. The germline V gene encodes CDR1 MNHNY and CDR2 SVGAGI (reference sequence). The CDR3 sequence: CASSYSTGPFYNEQFF. In nucleotides, the CDR3 is TGTGCCAGCAGTTACTCGACGGGACCCTTTTACAATGAGCAGTTCTTC.

This clone was seen more than once but under ten times. The rearrangement uses TRBV5-1 and TRBJ2-3, with D uncertain. CDR1 is SGHRS, CDR2 YFSETQ, per germline. Trimming pared 0 bases from V and 2 bases from J, leaving 10 bases between. CDR3 length: 15 amino acids. The DNA of the CDR3 is TGCGCCAGCAGCTTGGGGGCGGCTATCACAGATACGCAGTATTTT. Amino acid sequence: CASSLGAAITDTQYF.

V gene TRBV6-5 combines with J gene TRBJ2-7; D gene uncertain. V lost 6 bases and J 6 bases, leaving 12 bases between the germline ends. The length of the CDR3 is 12 residues. The germline gives CDR1 MNHEY, CDR2 SVGAGI. CDR3 sequence reads: CASSTDRGEQYF. The CDR3 bases are TGTGCCAGCAGCACCGACCGAGGCGAGCAGTACTTC.

The chain uses TRBV9 and TRBJ2-7; the D is unclear. Trimming shortened V by 3 bases and J by 2 bases, and 3 bases separated the two germline ends. The CDR3 is 11 amino acids. Germline values: CDR1 SGDLS, CDR2 YYNGEE. The CDR3 region has the DNA TGTGCCAGCAGCGCCCCCTACGAGCAGTACTTC. Amino acids: CASSAPYEQYF.

V and J are TRBV7-9 and TRBJ2-1, with 7 bases matching TRBD2. After removal of 5 bases from V and 5 bases from J, the junction contained 15 bases not matched to a gene. Germline V gives CDR1 SEHNR, CDR2 FQNEAQ (reference sequence). The length of the CDR3 is 17 residues. CDR3 in amino acids: CASSPPPAGYFHNEQFF. The CDR3 nucleotides are TGTGCCAGCAGCCCCCCCCCAGCGGGGTATTTCCACAATGAGCAGTTCTTC.

The chain uses TRBV11-1 and TRBJ1-1, with no clear D. Looked up from germline, CDR1 is SGHAT and CDR2 is FQDESV (reference sequence). Trimming cost V 1 base and J 1 base, with 7 bases left between them. The CDR3 is 14 amino acids. The CDR3 DNA sequence: TGTGCCAGCAGCTTAGACCTGAGGAACACTGAAGCTTTCTTT. Its translation is CASSLDLRNTEAFF.

This clone has a single count. CDR3 sequence reads: CASSPPLRETQYF. CDR3 bases: TGTGCCAGCTCACCACCTTTGAGGGAGACCCAGTACTTC. The chain carries TRBV18 and TRBJ2-5; D is uncertain. Trimming shortened V by 0 bases and J by 5 bases, and 7 bases separated the two germline ends. Germline CDR1 is KGHSH and CDR2 is LQKENI. The CDR3 is 13 amino acids.

This chain connects TRBV4-3 to TRBJ2-7; a possible D gene is TRBD2 (5 bases). CDR3 length: 18 amino acids. The V gene lost 1 base and the J gene lost 2 bases, with 21 bases spanning the gap. CDR1 and CDR2 from the germline V gene are LGHNA and YSLEER. CDR3 nucleotide sequence: TGCGCCAGCAGCCAAGCGCCCCTCGGAGGTCTAGTACCCTACGAGCAGTACTTC. Protein product: CASSQAPLGGLVPYEQYF.

The chain links TRBV5-6 to TRBJ2-7; D not resolved. This CDR3 has 13 residues. The V gene lost 0 bases and the J gene lost 4 bases, with 8 bases spanning the gap. CDR1 is SGHDT, CDR2 YYEEEE, per germline. The CDR3 DNA follows: TGTGCCAGCAGCTTGGATTTCACTTACGAGCAGTACTTC. Translated, it gives CASSLDFTYEQYF.

V is TRBV12-5 and J is TRBJ2-7, with D unresolved. Germline V lookup: CDR1 LGHNT, CDR2 FRNRAP. CDR3 length: 12 residues. V shed 1 base and J shed 2 bases, with 3 bases lying between them. The CDR3 bases are TGTGCTAGTGGTTTGGGCCCCTACGAGCAGTACTTC. This translates into CASGLGPYEQYF.

The J gene is TRBJ1-1, the V gene TRBV7-3, with unresolved D. Trimming removed 5 bases at V and 1 base at J, with 8 bases between. Per the germline V gene, CDR1 is SGHTA and CDR2 is FQGTGA. There are 13 residues in the CDR3. CDR3 region: CASSTNRNTEAFF. DNA for the CDR3: TGTGCCAGCAGCACAAACAGGAACACTGAAGCTTTCTTT.

This clone appeared a single time. This chain links TRBV6-5 with TRBJ2-3, with unresolved D. Germline CDR1 and CDR2: MNHEY and SVGAGI. The length of the CDR3 is 13 residues. The V end lost 2 bases, the J end lost 5 bases, and 8 bases lay between the germline ends. CDR3 sequence (DNA): TGTGCCAGCAGTTACACGTTCGGAGATACGCAGTATTTT. Translation: CASSYTFGDTQYF.

The chain employs TRBV7-2 and TRBJ1-5; 9 bases match TRBD1. This CDR3 is built from 15 residues. Germline-derived CDR1 and CDR2 are SGHTA and FQGNSA. V shed 7 bases and J 3 bases; nucleotides not matched to a gene: 7. CDR3 loop: CASTPGTGFNQPQHF. Written as DNA, the CDR3 is TGTGCCAGCACCCCCGGGACAGGGTTCAATCAGCCCCAGCATTTT.

The chain is built from TRBV19 and TRBJ1-5; D unclear. The CDR3 covers 13 residues. V shed 3 bases and J shed 3 bases, with 6 bases lying between them. Germline CDR1 reads LNHDA; CDR2 reads SQIVND (reference sequence). CDR3 region: CASSMVANQPQHF. Written as DNA, the CDR3 is TGTGCCAGTAGTATGGTAGCCAATCAGCCCCAGCATTTT.

The rearrangement links TRBV29-1 to TRBJ2-7; D not resolved. V was cut by 4 bases and J by 4 bases, with 11 bases left in between. The CDR3 runs 12 residues. From germline, CDR1 is SQVTM and CDR2 ANQGSEA. CDR3 in amino acids: CSVVGQAYEQYF. Written as DNA, the CDR3 is TGCAGCGTTGTGGGCCAGGCATACGAGCAGTACTTC.

This clone was seen only a few times. J is TRBJ1-4 and V is TRBV18; D uncertain. The CDR3 runs to 13 residues. From germline, CDR1 is KGHSH and CDR2 LQKENI. The V and J ends lost 2 bases and 6 bases respectively, with 7 bases between them. In DNA, the CDR3 is TGTGCCAGCTCACCAAATTGGGATGAAAAACTGTTTTTT. Protein sequence: CASSPNWDEKLFF.

The rearrangement uses TRBV30 and TRBJ2-5; TRBD2 is a possible D gene (6 bases). The CDR3 spans 14 residues. Germline CDR1 is GTSNPN and CDR2 is SVGIG (reference sequence). V lost 8 bases to trimming and J lost 1 base, with 17 bases between them. This chain's CDR3 is CAGPAGLTQETQYF. CDR3 in DNA: TGTGCCGGCCCTGCGGGATTAACCCAAGAGACCCAGTACTTC. Full variable domain (missing parts from reference TRBV30 and TRBJ2-5): SQTIHQWPATLVQPVGSPLSLECTVEGTSNPNLYWYRQAAGRGLQLLFYSVGIGQISSEVPQNLSASRPQDRQFILSSKKLLLSDSGFYLCAGPAGLTQETQYFGPGTRLLVL.

The chain has TRBV29-1 and TRBJ1-6; D is ambiguous. The CDR3 extends over 13 amino acids. From germline, CDR1 is SQVTM and CDR2 ANQGSEA. For the CDR3, the DNA is TGCGCTACCTCCCAGCGGAATAATTCACCCCTCCACTTT. It is translated as CATSQRNNSPLHF.

The chain recombines TRBV15 with TRBJ1-1; 8 nucleotides align to TRBD1. CDR3 size: 15 residues. Germline lookup yields CDR1 LNHNV and CDR2 YYDKDF (reference sequence). V dropped 0 bases and J dropped 7; count of bases not matched to a gene: 7. This chain's CDR3 is CATSRDLTGGNEAFF. The CDR3 DNA is TGTGCCACCAGCAGAGATCTTACAGGGGGGAATGAAGCTTTCTTT.

The J gene is TRBJ1-3, the V gene TRBV28, with a weak D call TRBD1 (6 bases). CDR1 is MDHEN, CDR2 SYDVKM, per germline. This CDR3 contains 14 residues. V lost 10 bases, J lost 0 bases, and 13 bases lay in between. CDR3 region: CATWGLSSGNTIYF. The DNA for the CDR3 is TGTGCCACCTGGGGGCTTTCCTCTGGAAACACCATATATTTT.

The chain is built from TRBV19 and TRBJ1-1; the D is unclear. From germline, CDR1 is LNHDA and CDR2 SQIVND (reference sequence). The V end was cut by 4 bases, the J end by 3 bases, with 6 bases between. CDR3 length equals 12 residues. The CDR3 nucleotides read TGTGCCAGTAGTAGAAGGGACACTGAAGCTTTCTTT. The encoded protein is CASSRRDTEAFF.

The gene calls are TRBV19 and TRBJ1-2, with 7 nucleotides matching TRBD1. CDR3 length: 13 amino acids. The V and J ends lost 6 bases and 8 bases, in that order; junction bases with no gene match: 9. Germline CDR1 reads LNHDA; CDR2 reads SQIVND (reference sequence). CDR3 in DNA: TGTGCCAGTAGAACCCCGACAGGGAACGGCTACACCTTC. It encodes CASRTPTGNGYTF.

The chain links TRBV7-2 to TRBJ2-2; a possible D gene is TRBD2 (5 bases). V dropped 3 bases and J dropped 5 bases, with 13 bases sitting between them. CDR1 and CDR2 from the germline V gene are SGHTA and FQGNSA. The CDR3 length is 15 residues. CDR3 DNA: TGTGCCAGCAGCTTTTCGGGATCTCGAACCGGGGAGCTGTTTTTT. Translation gives CASSFSGSRTGELFF. Based on the CDR3 plus reference TRBV7-2 and TRBJ2-2, the full variable domain is GAGVSQSPSNKVTEKGKDVELRCDPISGHTALYWYRQSLGQGLEFLIYFQGNSAPDKSGLPSDRFSAERTGGSVSTLTIQRTQQEDSAVYLCASSFSGSRTGELFFGEGSRLTVL.

The chain carries TRBV29-1 and TRBJ1-5; maybe TRBD1 (5 bases). Germline V lookup: CDR1 SQVTM, CDR2 ANQGSEA. V gave up 0 bases and J gave up 0 bases, with 6 bases separating them. The CDR3 length is 14 residues. The CDR3 is CSVEDRDSNQPQHF. The CDR3 bases are TGCAGCGTTGAAGACAGGGATAGCAATCAGCCCCAGCATTTT. Variable domain in full (rest from reference TRBV29-1 and TRBJ1-5): SAVISQKPSRDICQRGTSLTIQCQVDSQVTMMFWYRQQPGQSLTLIATANQGSEATYESGFVIDKFPISRPNLTFSTLTVSNMSPEDSSIYLCSVEDRDSNQPQHFGDGTRLSIL.

The chain uses TRBV11-1 and TRBJ2-1; 7 bases are a match to TRBD2. This CDR3 spans 18 amino acids. Germline CDR1 is SGHAT and CDR2 is FQDESV (reference sequence). J was trimmed by 7 bases and V by 2 bases; bases with no gene match: 17. As DNA, the CDR3 is TGTGCCAGCAGCTTAAAAAGTTGGGACTACCTGTCGCCGAATGAGCAGTTCTTC. This codes for CASSLKSWDYLSPNEQFF.

V and J are TRBV27 and TRBJ2-7; 14 bases line up with TRBD2. The ends lost 7 bases at V and 7 bases at J; junction bases unmatched: 12. This CDR3 region has 16 residues. Germline V gene sequence: CDR1 MNHEY, CDR2 SMNVEV (reference sequence). The chain's CDR3 is CASTSWRTSGRWEQYF. Written as DNA, the CDR3 is TGTGCCAGCACTTCTTGGAGGACTAGCGGGAGGTGGGAGCAGTACTTC.